This is a list of T cell receptor beta chains from one sample in a study of OX40 agonist ivuxolimab in advanced cancers. TCRdb's table, derived via immunoSEQ multiplex PCR, lists solely in-frame clones and lacks some. The table has 55,000 to 90,000 clones, more than 80% seen once. Sequencing was performed on CD4+ or CD8+ T cells sorted from blood, taken in a trial of the OX40 agonist ivuxolimab. The receptor set was obtained from an adult with an advanced solid tumor such as melanoma, head and neck, liver or kidney cancer. The CDR3 runs from the conserved cysteine through the conserved F or W. The order of the fields is V gene, clone size, J gene, CDR3 length, CDR3 protein. Where a row states a size, it is once, few, many or the class of an expanded clone; other rows omit it.

TRBV19	few	TRBJ1-6	17	CASSNPKAGLGHSPLHF
TRBV6-1	.	TRBJ1-4	15	CASTGTGGANEKLFF
TRBV10-3	.	TRBJ1-2	14	CAIRPGTEANGYTF
TRBV7-9	.	TRBJ2-7	12	CASSSYRAEQYF
TRBV5-6	.	TRBJ1-1	16	CASVGWGVQLNTEAFF
TRBV19	.	TRBJ2-7	15	CASSLQAGPSYEQYF
TRBV6-1	.	TRBJ1-1	13	CASSERPNTEAFF
TRBV19	.	TRBJ2-4	13	CASVSGGRDIQYF
TRBV5-4	.	TRBJ1-2	13	CASLGQIDSGYTF
TRBV27	few	TRBJ1-6	15	CASSLGHRGNSPLHF
TRBV27	.	TRBJ1-4	15	CASSSRGQGREKLFF
TRBV28	.	TRBJ1-2	14	CASGRGFSRYGYTF
TRBV11-3	.	TRBJ2-1	17	CASSLGHGGPNYNEQFF
TRBV6-6	.	TRBJ1-2	15	CASSYSGDIASGYTF
TRBV5-1	.	TRBJ2-7	12	CASSLEGYEQYF
TRBV6-5	.	TRBJ2-1	13	CASSYDHYNEQFF
TRBV6-5	.	TRBJ2-1	14	CASSYKRAVDEQFF
TRBV6-1	.	TRBJ2-1	15	CASSETDRSYNEQFF
TRBV6-1	.	TRBJ2-1	13	CASKESTYNEQFF
TRBV19	.	TRBJ2-6	18	CASSATGQGAAGANVLTF
TRBV6-6	.	TRBJ1-6	13	CASGGQDFSPLHF
TRBV7-2	once	TRBJ2-3	15	CASSTGTGRTDTRYF
TRBV7-2	.	TRBJ2-5	13	CASSFYREETQYF
TRBV7-2	.	TRBJ2-3	13	CASSLALPDTQYF
TRBV5-6	.	TRBJ1-5	15	CASSLDRQDNQPQHF
TRBV5-1	.	TRBJ2-4	15	CASSLDRVAKNIQYF
TRBV28	.	TRBJ2-3	13	CASSLGGTDTQYF
TRBV27	.	TRBJ1-2	14	CASRTPDRSNGYTF
TRBV6-5	.	TRBJ1-1	15	CASSGSAKMNTEAFF
TRBV5-6	.	TRBJ1-1	17	CASSWAALGGQNTEAFF
TRBV6-5	once	TRBJ2-3	14	CASSYRAVPDTQYF
TRBV20-1	once	TRBJ2-1	11	CSARADNEQFF
TRBV11-2	.	TRBJ1-4	16	CASSLEKGQKNEKLFF
TRBV6-5	.	TRBJ1-2	14	CASSEEDILWGYTF
TRBV7-9	few	TRBJ1-6	17	CASSLGTGTGGHSPLHF
TRBV19	.	TRBJ2-7	14	CASSMDRSTYEQYF
TRBV5-1	.	TRBJ2-7	17	CASSLGSRGGLYYEQYF
TRBV6-5	.	TRBJ1-1	15	CASSLSGDMNTEAFF
TRBV7-2	.	TRBJ1-2	15	CASSLELGANYGYTF
TRBV28	few	TRBJ2-7	15	CASSPPGQGAYEQYF
TRBV28	.	TRBJ2-7	14	CASRKGGNAYEQYF
TRBV19	.	TRBJ2-7	15	CASSTGLAGAYEQYF
TRBV14	.	TRBJ2-5	15	CASSQTDGIVETQYF
TRBV7-9	once	TRBJ1-2	16	CASRGAGQMSNYGYTF
TRBV15	.	TRBJ1-5	16	CATSRQTGGAGQPQHF
TRBV15	.	TRBJ1-1	13	CATSRDQGWSAFF
TRBV11-3	few	TRBJ2-1	14	CASSRGFSYNEQFF
TRBV4-3	.	TRBJ1-1	11	CASSQMGGAFF
TRBV6-1	.	TRBJ1-6	15	CASSEASPSFGPLHF